The entry below gives a single T cell receptor beta chain sequence along with its context. The target antigen is unknown. CDR3 length equals 15 residues. The V gene lost 4 bases and the J gene lost 10 bases, with 22 bases spanning the gap. CDR1 is SGHNT and CDR2 is YENEEA in the germline V gene. This sample is drawn from a study of cytomegalovirus exposure and HLA in healthy donors. General study points: Both high specificity and high sensitivity reportedly marked the classifier's diagnosis of cytomegalovirus status.

Amplification used 60 Vbeta primers and 13 Jbeta primers. Only in-frame clones appear in the TCRdb table, and some are missing; sequencing was by immunoSEQ multiplex PCR. The table lists roughly 190,000 clones, approximately 80% of them singletons. The sample comprised PBMCs. V and J are TRBV11-3 and TRBJ1-2, with D tentatively TRBD1 (5 bases). The clonotype originates from a woman in her 30s in good health and CMV-seropositive. CDR3 residues: CASSSEEGRAYSYTF. The CDR3 nucleotides are TGTGCCAGCAGCTCGGAGGAGGGGCGGGCGTATTCCTACACCTTC.